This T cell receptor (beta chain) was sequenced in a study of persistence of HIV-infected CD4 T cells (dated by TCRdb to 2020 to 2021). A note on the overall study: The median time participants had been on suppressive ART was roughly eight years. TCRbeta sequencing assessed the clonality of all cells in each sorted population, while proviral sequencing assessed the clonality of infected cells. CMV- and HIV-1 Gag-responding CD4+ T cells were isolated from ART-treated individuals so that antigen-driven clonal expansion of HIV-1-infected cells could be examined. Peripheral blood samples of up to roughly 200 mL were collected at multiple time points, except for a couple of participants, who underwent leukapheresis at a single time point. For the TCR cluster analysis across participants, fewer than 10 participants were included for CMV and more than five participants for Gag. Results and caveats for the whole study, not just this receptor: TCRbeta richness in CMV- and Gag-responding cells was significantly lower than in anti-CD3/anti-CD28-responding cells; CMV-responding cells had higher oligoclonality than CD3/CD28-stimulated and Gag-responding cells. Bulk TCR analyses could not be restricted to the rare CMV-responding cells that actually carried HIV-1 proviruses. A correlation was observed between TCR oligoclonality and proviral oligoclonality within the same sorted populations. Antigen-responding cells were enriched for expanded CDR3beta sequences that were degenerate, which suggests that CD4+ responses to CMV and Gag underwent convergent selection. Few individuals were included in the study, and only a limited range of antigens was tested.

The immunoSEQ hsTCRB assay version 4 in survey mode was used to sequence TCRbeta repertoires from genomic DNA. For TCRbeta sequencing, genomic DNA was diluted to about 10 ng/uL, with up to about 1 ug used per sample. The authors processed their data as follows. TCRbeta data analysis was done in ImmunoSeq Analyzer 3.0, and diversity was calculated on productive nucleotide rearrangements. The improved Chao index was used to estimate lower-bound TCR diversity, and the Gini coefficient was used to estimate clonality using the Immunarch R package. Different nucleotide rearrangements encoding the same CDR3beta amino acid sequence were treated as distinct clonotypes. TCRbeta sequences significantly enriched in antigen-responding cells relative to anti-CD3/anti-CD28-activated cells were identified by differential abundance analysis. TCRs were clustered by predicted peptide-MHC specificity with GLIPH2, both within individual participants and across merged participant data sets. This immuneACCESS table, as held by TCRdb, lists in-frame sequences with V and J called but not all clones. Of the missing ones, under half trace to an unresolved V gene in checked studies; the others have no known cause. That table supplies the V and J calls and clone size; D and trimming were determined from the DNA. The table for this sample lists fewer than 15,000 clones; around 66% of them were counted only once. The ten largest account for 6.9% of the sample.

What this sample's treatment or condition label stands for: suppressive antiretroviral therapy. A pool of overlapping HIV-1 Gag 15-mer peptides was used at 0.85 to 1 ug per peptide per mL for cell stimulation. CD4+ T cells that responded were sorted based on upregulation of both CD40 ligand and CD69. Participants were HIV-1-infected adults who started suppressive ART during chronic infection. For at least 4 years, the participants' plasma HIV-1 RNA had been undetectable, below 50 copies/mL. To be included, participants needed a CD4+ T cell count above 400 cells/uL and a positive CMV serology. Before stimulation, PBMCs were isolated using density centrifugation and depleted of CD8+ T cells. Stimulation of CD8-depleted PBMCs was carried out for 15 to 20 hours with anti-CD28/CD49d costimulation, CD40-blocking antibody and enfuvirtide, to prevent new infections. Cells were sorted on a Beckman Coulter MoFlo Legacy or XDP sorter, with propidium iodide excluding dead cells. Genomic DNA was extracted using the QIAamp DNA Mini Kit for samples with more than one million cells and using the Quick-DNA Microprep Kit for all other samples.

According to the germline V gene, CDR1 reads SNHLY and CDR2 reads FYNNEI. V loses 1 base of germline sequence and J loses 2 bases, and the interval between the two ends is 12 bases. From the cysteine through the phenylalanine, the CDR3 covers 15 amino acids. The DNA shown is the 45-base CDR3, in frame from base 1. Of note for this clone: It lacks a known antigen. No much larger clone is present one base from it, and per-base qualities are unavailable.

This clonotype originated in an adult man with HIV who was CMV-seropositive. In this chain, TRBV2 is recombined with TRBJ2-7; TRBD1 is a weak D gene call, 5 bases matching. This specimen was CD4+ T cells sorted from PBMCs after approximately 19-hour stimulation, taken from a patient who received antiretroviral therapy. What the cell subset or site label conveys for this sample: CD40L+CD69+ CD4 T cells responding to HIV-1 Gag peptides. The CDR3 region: CASSEDYRNTYEQYF. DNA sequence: TGTGCCAGCAGTGAAGATTACAGGAATACCTACGAGCAGTACTTC.